This T cell receptor (beta chain) comes out of a study of siplizumab effects on memory and regulatory T cells. Per sample, about 10^5 TCR templates underwent assay. Only in-frame clones appear in the TCRdb table, and some are missing; sequencing was by immunoSEQ multiplex PCR. The sample has 100,000 or so clones, 90% to 95% seen once. The sequenced material came from Tregs sorted from blood. This receptor was obtained from a human donor in good health.

The CDR3 DNA reads as TGTGCCATCAGTGAAGGCTTTCTTATCAATCAGCCCCAGCATTTT. This encodes CAISEGFLINQPQHF. This chain joins TRBV10-3 and TRBJ1-5, with no clear D. There are 15 residues in the CDR3. V lost 3 bases to trimming and J lost 3 bases, with 12 bases between them. The germline V gene has CDR1 ENHRY and CDR2 SYGVKD.